The 5 T cell receptor beta chains below were found in one sample sequenced in a study of blood T cell repertoires in COVID-19. The data were produced by immunoSEQ multiplex PCR, yet TCRdb's version contains in-frame clones alone and is incomplete. The sample records about 140,000 clones, approximately 80% being singletons. The sequenced sample was peripheral blood. The receptors originated from a human donor in a cohort sampled during active COVID-19.

This clone was counted a few times. The gene calls are TRBV24-1 and TRBJ2-7; D perhaps matches TRBD1 (6 bases). The germline CDR1 and CDR2 sequences are KGHDR and SFDVKD. V was cut by 2 bases and J by 0 bases, with 10 bases left in between. CDR3 length equals 15 residues. CDR3: CATSDSAGVSYEQYF. The CDR3 DNA follows: TGTGCCACCAGTGATTCGGCAGGGGTCTCCTACGAGCAGTACTTC.

J is TRBJ1-2 and V is TRBV30; TRBD1 might be the D (5 bases). Trimming removed 3 bases at V and 3 bases at J, with 17 bases between. Germline CDR1 is GTSNPN and CDR2 is SVGIG (reference sequence). The CDR3 has 15 residues. CDR3 region: CAWRRRLTDDYGYTF. The DNA of the CDR3 is TGTGCCTGGAGGCGCCGTTTGACAGACGACTATGGCTACACCTTC.

The chain links TRBV18 to TRBJ1-2; possible D gene TRBD1, 6 bases. Per the germline V gene, CDR1 is KGHSH and CDR2 is LQKENI. The CDR3 runs 14 residues. V gave up 3 bases and J gave up 6 bases, with 14 bases separating them. The CDR3 DNA sequence: TGTGCCAGCTCACCCGATAGGGCAGGGGATGGCTACACCTTC. Translated, it gives CASSPDRAGDGYTF.

This clone was detected only a few times. The rearrangement uses TRBV2 and TRBJ2-7, with a weak D call TRBD2 (6 bases). Trimming took 8 bases from V and 7 from J, leaving 18 bases between them. From germline, CDR1 is SNHLY and CDR2 FYNNEI. This CDR3 has 13 amino acids. The CDR3 sequence: CASARDWIGEQYF. CDR3 nucleotide sequence: TGTGCCAGCGCCCGGGACTGGATAGGGGAGCAGTACTTC.

The V call is TRBV5-1, the J call TRBJ2-2, with 15 bases that match TRBD2. Germline V gene data show CDR1 as SGHRS and CDR2 as YFSETQ. CDR3 size: 18 residues. V trimming: 0 bases; J trimming: 6 bases; junction bases outside the gene matches: 6. The DNA of the CDR3 is TGCGCCAGCAGCTTGGCCCTGGGACTAGCGGGAGGTCCCGGGGAGCTGTTTTTT. Its protein is CASSLALGLAGGPGELFF.